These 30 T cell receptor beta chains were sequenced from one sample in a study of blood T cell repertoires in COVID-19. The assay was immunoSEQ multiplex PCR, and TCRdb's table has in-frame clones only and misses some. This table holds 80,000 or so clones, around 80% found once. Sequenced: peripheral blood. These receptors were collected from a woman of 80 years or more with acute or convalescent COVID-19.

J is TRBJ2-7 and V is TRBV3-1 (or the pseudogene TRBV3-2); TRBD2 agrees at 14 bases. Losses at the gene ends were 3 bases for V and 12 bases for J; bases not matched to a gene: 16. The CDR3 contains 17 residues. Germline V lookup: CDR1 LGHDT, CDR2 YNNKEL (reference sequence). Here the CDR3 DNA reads TGTGCCAGCAGCCACCGACCCACCGGGACTAGCGGGGGAGGGCGGTACTTC. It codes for CASSHRPTGTSGGGRYF.

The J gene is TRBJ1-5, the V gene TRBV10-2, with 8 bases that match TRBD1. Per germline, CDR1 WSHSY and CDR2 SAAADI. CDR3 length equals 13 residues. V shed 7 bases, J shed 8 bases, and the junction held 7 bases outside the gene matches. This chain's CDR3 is CASKGQGIEPQHF. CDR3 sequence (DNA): TGCGCCAGCAAAGGACAGGGAATAGAGCCCCAGCATTTT.

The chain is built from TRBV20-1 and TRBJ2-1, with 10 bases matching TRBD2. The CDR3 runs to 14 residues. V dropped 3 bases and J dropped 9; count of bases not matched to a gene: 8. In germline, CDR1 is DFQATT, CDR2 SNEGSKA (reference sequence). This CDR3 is CSASSSGGKGEQFF. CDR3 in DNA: TGCAGTGCTAGTTCTAGCGGGGGAAAGGGTGAGCAGTTCTTC.

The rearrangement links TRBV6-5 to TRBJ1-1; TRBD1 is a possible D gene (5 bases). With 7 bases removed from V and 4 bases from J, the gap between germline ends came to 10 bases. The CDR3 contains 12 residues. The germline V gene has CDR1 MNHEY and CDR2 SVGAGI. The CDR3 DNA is TGTGCCAGCACCGACAGATTCACTGAAGCTTTCTTT. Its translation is CASTDRFTEAFF.

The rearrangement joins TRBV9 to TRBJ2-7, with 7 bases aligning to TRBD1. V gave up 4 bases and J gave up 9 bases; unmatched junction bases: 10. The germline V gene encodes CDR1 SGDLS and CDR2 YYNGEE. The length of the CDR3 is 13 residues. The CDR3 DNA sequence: TGTGCCAGCAGCTCCCGGGACAGAGGGTTGCAGTACTTC. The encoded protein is CASSSRDRGLQYF.

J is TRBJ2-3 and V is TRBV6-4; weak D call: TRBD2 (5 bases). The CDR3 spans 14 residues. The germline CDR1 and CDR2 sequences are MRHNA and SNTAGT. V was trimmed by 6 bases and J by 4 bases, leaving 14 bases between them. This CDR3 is CASSLEAPPDTQYF. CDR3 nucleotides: TGTGCCAGCAGCCTGGAGGCCCCCCCAGATACGCAGTATTTT.

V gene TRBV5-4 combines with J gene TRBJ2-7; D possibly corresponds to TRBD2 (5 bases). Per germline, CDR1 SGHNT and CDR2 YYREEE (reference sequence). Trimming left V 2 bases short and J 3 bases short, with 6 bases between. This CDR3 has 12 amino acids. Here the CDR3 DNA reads TGTGCCAGCAGCTTCGGGATCTACGAGCAGTACTTC. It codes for CASSFGIYEQYF.

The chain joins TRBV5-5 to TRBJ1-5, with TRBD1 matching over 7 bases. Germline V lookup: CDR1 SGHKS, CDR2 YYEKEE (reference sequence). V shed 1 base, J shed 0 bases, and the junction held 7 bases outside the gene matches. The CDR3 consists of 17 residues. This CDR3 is CASSLRQGGNSNQPQHF. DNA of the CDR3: TGTGCCAGCAGCTTGAGACAGGGAGGCAATAGCAATCAGCCCCAGCATTTT.

The DNA of the CDR3 is TGTGCCAGTGGAGGACAGGGTAACACCGGGGAGCTGTTTTTT. It yields the protein CASGGQGNTGELFF. V is TRBV27 and J is TRBJ2-2, with TRBD1 matching 8 bases. Germline V CDR1 and CDR2: MNHEY, SMNVEV (reference sequence). There are 14 residues in the CDR3. The ends lost 9 bases at V and 2 bases at J; junction bases unmatched: 5.

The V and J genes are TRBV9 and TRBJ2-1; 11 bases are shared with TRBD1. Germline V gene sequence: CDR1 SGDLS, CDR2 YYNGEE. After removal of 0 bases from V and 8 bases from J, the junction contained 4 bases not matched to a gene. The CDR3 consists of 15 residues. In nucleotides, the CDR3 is TGTGCCAGCAGCGTAGGGGACAGGGGGATGTATGAGCAGTTCTTC. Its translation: CASSVGDRGMYEQFF.

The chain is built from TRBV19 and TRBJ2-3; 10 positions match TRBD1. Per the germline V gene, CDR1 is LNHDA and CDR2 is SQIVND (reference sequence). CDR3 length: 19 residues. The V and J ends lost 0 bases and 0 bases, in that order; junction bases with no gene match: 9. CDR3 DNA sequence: TGTGCCAGTAGTATAGACCTCCCGGGACAGGGGTTCAGCACAGATACGCAGTATTTT. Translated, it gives CASSIDLPGQGFSTDTQYF. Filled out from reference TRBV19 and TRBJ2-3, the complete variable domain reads DGGITQSPKYLFRKEGQNVTLSCEQNLNHDAMYWYRQDPGQGLRLIYYSQIVNDFQKGDIAEGYSVSREKKESFPLTVTSAQKNPTAFYLCASSIDLPGQGFSTDTQYFGPGTRLTVL.

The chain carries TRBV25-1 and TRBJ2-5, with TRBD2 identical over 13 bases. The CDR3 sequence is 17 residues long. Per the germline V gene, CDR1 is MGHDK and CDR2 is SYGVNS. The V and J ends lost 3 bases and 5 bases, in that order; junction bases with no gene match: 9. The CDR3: CASSEGLAGMSRETQYF. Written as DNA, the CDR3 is TGTGCCAGCAGTGAGGGACTAGCGGGGATGTCTCGGGAGACCCAGTACTTC.

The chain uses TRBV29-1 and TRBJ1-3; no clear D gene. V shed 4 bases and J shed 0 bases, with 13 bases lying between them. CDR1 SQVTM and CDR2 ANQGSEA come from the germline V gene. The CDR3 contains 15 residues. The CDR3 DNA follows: TGCAGCGTTGGGGGAGACCTCAGCTCTGGAAACACCATATATTTT. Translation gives CSVGGDLSSGNTIYF.

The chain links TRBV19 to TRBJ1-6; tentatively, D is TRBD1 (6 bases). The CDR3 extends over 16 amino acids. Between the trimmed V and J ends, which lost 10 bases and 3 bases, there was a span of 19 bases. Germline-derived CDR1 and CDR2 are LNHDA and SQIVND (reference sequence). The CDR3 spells CATREGHRLYNSPLHF. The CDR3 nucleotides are TGTGCCACCCGGGAGGGACACCGACTCTATAATTCACCCCTCCACTTT. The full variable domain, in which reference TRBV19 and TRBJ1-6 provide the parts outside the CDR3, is DGGITQSPKYLFRKEGQNVTLSCEQNLNHDAMYWYRQDPGQGLRLIYYSQIVNDFQKGDIAEGYSVSREKKESFPLTVTSAQKNPTAFYLCATREGHRLYNSPLHFGNGTRLTVT.

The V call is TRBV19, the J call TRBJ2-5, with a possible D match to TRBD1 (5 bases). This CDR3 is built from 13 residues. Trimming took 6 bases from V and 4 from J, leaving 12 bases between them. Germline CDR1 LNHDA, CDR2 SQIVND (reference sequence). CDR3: CASSRREGETQYF. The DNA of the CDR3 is TGTGCCAGTAGCCGCAGGGAAGGAGAGACCCAGTACTTC.

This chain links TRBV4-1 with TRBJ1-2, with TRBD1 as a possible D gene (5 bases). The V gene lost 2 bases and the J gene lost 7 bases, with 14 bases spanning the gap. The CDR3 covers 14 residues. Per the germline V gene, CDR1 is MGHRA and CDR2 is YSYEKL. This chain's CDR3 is CASSQLTVQVGYTF. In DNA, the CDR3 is TGCGCCAGCAGCCAACTCACAGTACAGGTTGGCTACACCTTC.

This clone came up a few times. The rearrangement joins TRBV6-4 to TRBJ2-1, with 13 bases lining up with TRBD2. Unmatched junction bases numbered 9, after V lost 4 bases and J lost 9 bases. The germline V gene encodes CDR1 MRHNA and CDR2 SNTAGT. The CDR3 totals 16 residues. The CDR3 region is CASSALLAGGPREQFF. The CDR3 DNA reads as TGTGCCAGCAGTGCCTTACTAGCGGGGGGGCCACGTGAGCAGTTCTTC.

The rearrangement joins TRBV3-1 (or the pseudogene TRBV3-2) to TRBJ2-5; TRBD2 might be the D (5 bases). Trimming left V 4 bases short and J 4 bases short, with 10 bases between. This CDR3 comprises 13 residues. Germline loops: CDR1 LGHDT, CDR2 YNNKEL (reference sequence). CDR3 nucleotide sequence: TGTGCCAGCAGCCGGAACCGGGGAGAGACCCAGTACTTC. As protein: CASSRNRGETQYF.

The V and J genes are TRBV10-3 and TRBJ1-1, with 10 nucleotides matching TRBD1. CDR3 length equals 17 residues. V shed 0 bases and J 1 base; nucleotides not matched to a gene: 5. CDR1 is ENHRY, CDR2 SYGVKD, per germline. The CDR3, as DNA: TGTGCCATCAGTGAGTCCGACAGGGGGCTTGAGAACACTGAAGCTTTCTTT. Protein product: CAISESDRGLENTEAFF.

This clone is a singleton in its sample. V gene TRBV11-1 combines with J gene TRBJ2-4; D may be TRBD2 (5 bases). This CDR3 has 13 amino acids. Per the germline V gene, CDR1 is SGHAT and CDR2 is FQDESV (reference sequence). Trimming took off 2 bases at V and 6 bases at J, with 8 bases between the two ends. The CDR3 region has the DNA TGTGCCAGCAGCTTAATTGAGGGAAACATTCAGTACTTC. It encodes CASSLIEGNIQYF.

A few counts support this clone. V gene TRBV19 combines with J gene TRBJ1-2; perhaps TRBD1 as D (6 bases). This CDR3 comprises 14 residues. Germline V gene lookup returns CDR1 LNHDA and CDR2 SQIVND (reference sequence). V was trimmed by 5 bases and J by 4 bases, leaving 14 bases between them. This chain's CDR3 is CASSPAGGAYGYTF. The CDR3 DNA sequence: TGTGCCAGTAGTCCCGCCGGGGGGGCCTATGGCTACACCTTC.

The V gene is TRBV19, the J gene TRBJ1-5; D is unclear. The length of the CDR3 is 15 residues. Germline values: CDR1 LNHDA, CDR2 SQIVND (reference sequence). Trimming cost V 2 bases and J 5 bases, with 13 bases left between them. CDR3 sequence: CASSIIGGYDQPQHF. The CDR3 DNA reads TGTGCCAGTAGTATAATAGGAGGGTACGATCAGCCCCAGCATTTT.

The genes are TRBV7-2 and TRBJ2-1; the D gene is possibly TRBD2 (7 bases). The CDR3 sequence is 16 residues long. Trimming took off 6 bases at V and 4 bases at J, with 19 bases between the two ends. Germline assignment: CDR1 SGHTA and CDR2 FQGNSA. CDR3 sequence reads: CASSIGGGPGYNEQFF. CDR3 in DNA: TGTGCCAGCAGTATAGGGGGGGGGCCGGGGTACAATGAGCAGTTCTTC.

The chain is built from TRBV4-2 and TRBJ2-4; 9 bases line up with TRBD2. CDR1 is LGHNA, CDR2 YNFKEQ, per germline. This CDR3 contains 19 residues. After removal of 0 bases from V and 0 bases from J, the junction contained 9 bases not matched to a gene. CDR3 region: CASSQEGASGVVAKNIQYF. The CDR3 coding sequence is TGTGCCAGCAGCCAAGAGGGGGCTAGCGGGGTAGTAGCCAAAAACATTCAGTACTTC.

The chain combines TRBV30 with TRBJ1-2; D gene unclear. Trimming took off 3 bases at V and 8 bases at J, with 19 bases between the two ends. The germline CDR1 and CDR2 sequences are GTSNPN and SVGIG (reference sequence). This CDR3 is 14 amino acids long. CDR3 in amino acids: CAWSKPGLLWGYTF. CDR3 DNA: TGTGCCTGGAGCAAGCCAGGACTCCTATGGGGCTACACCTTC.

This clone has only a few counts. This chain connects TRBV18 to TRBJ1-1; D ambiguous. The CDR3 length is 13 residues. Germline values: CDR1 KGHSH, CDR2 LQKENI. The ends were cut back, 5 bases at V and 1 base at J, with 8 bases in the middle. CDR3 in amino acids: CASSMGRNTEAFF. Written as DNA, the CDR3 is TGTGCCAGCTCAATGGGGAGGAACACTGAAGCTTTCTTT.

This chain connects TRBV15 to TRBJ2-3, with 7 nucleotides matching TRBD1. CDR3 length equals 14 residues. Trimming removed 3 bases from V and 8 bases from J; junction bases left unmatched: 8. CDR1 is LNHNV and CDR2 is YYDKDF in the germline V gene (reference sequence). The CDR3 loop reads CATSSGVGQATQYF. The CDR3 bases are TGTGCCACCAGCAGTGGCGTTGGACAGGCTACGCAGTATTTT.

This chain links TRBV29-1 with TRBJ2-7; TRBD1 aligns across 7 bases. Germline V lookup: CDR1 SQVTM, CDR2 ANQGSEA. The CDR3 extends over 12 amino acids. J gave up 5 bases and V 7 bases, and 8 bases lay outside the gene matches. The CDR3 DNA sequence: TGCAGCGGGCGAGGGGGCCCCAACGAGCAGTACTTC. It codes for CSGRGGPNEQYF.

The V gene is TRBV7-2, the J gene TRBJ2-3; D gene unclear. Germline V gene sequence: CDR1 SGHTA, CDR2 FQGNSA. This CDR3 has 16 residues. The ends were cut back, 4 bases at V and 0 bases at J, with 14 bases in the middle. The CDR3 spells CASSSVRSSSTDTQYF. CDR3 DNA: TGTGCCAGCAGCTCCGTACGGTCGTCTAGCACAGATACGCAGTATTTT.

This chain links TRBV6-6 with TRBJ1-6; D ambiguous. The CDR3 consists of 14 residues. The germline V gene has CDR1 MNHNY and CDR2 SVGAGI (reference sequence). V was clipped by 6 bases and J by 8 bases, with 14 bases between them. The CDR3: CASSPLISDSPLHF. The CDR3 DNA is TGTGCCAGCAGCCCCCTTATCAGCGATTCACCCCTCCACTTT.